Given below is one TCR beta chain in context. Primers used in a second PCR of roughly 6 to 12 cycles were a sample-barcoded 5' primer and a J-beta primer mix. TCRdb called the 5' RACE reads again in MiXCR, with one record for every CDR3 protein. The sample lists nearly 800,000 distinct CDR3 sequences; roughly 25% were seen once. The data were taken from a study of blood T cells in healthy people across ages. This CDR3 comprises 16 residues. Trimming at V came to 5 bases and at J to 7 bases, leaving 14 bases not matched to a gene. The same specimen was also included in a second study, on T cells of mothers and their children. From that paper: T cell clones that were persistent and microchimeric went undetected.

The specimen was blood. J is TRBJ2-7 and V is TRBV12-3 or TRBV12-4; 10 bases fit TRBD1. This TCR was recovered from a boy under 18 in good health. CDR3: CASSRLSGQGRGEQYF. The CDR3 region has the DNA TGTGCCAGCAGTCGCCTCTCGGGACAGGGGAGGGGGGAGCAGTACTTC.